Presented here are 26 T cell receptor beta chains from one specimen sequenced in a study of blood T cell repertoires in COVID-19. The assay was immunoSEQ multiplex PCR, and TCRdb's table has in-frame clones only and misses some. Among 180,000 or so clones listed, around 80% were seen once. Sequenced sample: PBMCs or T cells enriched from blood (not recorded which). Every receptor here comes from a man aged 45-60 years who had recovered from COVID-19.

This CDR3 reads CSVVTGSEKLFF. For the CDR3, the DNA is TGCAGCGTTGTCACGGGTAGTGAAAAACTGTTTTTT. The V gene is TRBV29-1, the J gene TRBJ1-4; no clear D gene. CDR1 and CDR2 from the germline V gene are SQVTM and ANQGSEA. Trimming took 4 bases from V and 7 from J, leaving 10 bases between them. The CDR3 runs 12 residues.

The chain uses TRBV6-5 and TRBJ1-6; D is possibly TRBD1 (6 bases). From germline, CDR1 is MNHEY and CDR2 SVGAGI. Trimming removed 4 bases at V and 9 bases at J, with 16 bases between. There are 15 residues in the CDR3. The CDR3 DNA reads TGTGCCAGCAGTTTGTACAGGGCGGCGGTTTCACCCCTCCACTTT. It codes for CASSLYRAAVSPLHF.

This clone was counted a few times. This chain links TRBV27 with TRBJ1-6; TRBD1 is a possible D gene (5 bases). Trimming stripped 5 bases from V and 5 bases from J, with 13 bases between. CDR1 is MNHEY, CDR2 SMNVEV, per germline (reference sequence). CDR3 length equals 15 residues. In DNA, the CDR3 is TGTGCCAGCAGTCCCAGGGACTACCATAATTCACCCCTCCACTTT. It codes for CASSPRDYHNSPLHF.

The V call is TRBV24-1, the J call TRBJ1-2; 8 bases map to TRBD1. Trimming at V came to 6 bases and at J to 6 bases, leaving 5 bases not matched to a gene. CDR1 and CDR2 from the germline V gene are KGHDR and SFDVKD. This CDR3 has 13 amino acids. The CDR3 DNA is TGTGCCACCAGTCAGTCAGGGGGCGATGGCTACACCTTC. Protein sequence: CATSQSGGDGYTF.

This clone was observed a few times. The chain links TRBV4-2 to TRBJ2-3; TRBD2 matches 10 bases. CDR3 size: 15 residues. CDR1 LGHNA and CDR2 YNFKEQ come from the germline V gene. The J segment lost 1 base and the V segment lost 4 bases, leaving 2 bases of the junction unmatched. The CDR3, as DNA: TGTGCCAGCAGCCGGACTAGCGGCGGCACAGATACGCAGTATTTT. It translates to CASSRTSGGTDTQYF.

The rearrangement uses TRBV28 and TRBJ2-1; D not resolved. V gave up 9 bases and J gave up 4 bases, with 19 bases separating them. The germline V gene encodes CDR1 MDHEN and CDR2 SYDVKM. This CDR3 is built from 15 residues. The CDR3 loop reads CASDSLPPTYNEQFF. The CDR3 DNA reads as TGTGCCAGTGACTCCCTGCCCCCCACTTACAATGAGCAGTTCTTC.

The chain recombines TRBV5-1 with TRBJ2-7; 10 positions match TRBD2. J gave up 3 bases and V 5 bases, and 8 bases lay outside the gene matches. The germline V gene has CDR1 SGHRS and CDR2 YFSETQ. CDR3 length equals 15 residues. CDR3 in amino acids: CASRSSGGANYEQYF. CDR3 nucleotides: TGCGCCAGCAGGTCAAGCGGGGGGGCTAACTACGAGCAGTACTTC.

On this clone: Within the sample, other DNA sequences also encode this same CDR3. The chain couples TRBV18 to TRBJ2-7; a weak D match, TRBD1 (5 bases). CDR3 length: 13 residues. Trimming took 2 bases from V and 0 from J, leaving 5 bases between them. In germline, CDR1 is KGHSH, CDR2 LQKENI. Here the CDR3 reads CASSPTGSYEQYF. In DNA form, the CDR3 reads TGTGCCAGCTCACCAACAGGCTCCTACGAGCAGTACTTC.

DNA of the CDR3: TGTGCCAGCAGTCGACGGGGGACCTTAGGCTCTGGAAACACCATATATTTT. Residues: CASSRRGTLGSGNTIYF. The chain combines TRBV27 with TRBJ1-3; weak D call: TRBD1 (5 bases). Germline CDR1 and CDR2: MNHEY and SMNVEV (reference sequence). The CDR3 is made up of 17 amino acids. Trimming shortened V by 5 bases and J by 0 bases, and 17 bases separated the two germline ends.

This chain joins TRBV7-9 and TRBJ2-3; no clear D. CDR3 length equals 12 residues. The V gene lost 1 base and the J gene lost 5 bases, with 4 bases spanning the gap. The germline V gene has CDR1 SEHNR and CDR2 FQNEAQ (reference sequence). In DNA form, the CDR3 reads TGTGCCAGCAGCTTAGTTCAAGATACGCAGTATTTT. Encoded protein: CASSLVQDTQYF.

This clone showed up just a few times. The CDR3 bases are TGCAGTGCTATAGTCACAGATACGCAGTATTTT. Translated, it gives CSAIVTDTQYF. J is TRBJ2-3 and V is TRBV20-1; D is ambiguous. The CDR3 consists of 11 residues. Germline CDR1 and CDR2: DFQATT and SNEGSKA (reference sequence). The V end lost 4 bases, the J end lost 2 bases, and 4 bases lay between the germline ends.

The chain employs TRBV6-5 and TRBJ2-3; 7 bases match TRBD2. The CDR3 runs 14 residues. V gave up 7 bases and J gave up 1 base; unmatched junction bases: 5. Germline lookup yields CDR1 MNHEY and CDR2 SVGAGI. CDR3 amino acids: CASKGAGGTDTQYF. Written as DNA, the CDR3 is TGTGCCAGCAAAGGTGCGGGAGGCACAGATACGCAGTATTTT.

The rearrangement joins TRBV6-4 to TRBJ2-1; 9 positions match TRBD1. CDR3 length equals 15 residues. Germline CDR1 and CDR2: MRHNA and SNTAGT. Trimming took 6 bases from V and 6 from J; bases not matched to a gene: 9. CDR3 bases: TGTGCCAGCAGAAGTGCTAGGGGACAGGGCAATGAGCAGTTCTTC. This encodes CASRSARGQGNEQFF.

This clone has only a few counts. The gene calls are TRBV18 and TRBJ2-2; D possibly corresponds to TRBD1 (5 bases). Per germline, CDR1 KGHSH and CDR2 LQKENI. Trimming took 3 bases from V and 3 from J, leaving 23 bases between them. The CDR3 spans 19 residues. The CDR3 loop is CASSPRSAGMGPDTGELFF. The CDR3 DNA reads TGTGCCAGCTCACCGCGGTCCGCAGGGATGGGGCCCGACACCGGGGAGCTGTTTTTT.

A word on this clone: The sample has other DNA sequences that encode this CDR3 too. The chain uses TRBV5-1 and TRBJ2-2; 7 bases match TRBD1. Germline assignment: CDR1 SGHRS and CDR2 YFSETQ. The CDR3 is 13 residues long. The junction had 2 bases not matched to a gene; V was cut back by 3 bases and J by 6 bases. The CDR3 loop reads CASSSQGAGELFF. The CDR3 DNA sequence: TGCGCCAGCAGCTCCCAGGGGGCCGGGGAGCTGTTTTTT.

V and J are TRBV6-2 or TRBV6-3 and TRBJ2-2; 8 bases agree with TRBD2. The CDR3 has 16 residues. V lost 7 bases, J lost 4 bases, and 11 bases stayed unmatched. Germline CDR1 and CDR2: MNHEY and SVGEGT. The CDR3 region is CASNPAGGAGTGELFF. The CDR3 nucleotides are TGTGCCAGCAACCCGGCGGGGGGCGCAGGCACCGGGGAGCTGTTTTTT.

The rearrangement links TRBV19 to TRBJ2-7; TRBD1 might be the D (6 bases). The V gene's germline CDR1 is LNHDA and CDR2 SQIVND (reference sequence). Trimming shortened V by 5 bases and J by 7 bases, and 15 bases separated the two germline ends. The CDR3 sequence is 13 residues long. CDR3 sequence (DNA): TGTGCCAGTAGTCCGGGGACACCCCGGGAGCAGTACTTC. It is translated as CASSPGTPREQYF.

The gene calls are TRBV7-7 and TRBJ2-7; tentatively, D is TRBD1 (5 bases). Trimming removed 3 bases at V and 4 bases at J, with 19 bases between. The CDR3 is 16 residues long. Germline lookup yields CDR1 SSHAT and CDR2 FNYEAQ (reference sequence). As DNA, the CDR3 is TGTGCCAGCAGCTTGGGAAGTCAAGGGGCGCAGTACGAGCAGTACTTC. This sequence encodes CASSLGSQGAQYEQYF.

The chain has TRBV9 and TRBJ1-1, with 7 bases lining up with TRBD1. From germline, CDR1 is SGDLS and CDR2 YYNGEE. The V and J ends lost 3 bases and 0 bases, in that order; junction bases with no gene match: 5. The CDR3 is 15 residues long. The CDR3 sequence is CASSADTGVNTEAFF. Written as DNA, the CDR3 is TGTGCCAGCAGCGCTGACACAGGGGTGAACACTGAAGCTTTCTTT.

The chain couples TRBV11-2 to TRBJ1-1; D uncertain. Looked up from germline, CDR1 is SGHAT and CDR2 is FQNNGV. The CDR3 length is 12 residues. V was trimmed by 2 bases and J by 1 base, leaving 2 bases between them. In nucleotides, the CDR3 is TGTGCCAGCAGCTTACAGAACACTGAAGCTTTCTTT. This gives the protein CASSLQNTEAFF.

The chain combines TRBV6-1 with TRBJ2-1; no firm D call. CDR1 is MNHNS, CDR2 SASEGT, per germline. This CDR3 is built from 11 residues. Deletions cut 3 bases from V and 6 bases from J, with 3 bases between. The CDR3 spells CASSDGNEQFF. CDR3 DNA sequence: TGTGCCAGCAGTGACGGCAATGAGCAGTTCTTC.

The CDR3, as DNA: TGTGCCAGCAGTTTAGGGCAGGGGGCGCGAGGCGGGGAGCTGTTTTTT. It is translated as CASSLGQGARGGELFF. The V call is TRBV27, the J call TRBJ2-2, with 8 bases aligning to TRBD1. The CDR3 has 16 amino acids. The V and J ends lost 2 bases and 7 bases, in that order; junction bases with no gene match: 9. CDR1 and CDR2 (germline): MNHEY, SMNVEV (reference sequence).

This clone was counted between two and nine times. In DNA, the CDR3 is TGTGCCAGCACTCGTGCAGCGCTCATGAACACTGAAGCTTTCTTT. This encodes CASTRAALMNTEAFF. The chain carries TRBV27 and TRBJ1-1; D gene unclear. Per the germline V gene, CDR1 is MNHEY and CDR2 is SMNVEV (reference sequence). The CDR3 consists of 15 residues. The germline V and J ends were trimmed by 7 bases and 0 bases, with 15 bases remaining between them.

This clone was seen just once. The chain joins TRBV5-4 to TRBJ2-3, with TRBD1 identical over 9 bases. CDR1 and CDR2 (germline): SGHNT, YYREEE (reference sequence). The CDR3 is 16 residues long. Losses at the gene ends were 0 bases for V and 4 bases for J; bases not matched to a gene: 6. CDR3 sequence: CASSLATGGLADTQYF. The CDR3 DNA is TGTGCCAGCAGCTTGGCGACAGGGGGTCTGGCAGATACGCAGTATTTT.

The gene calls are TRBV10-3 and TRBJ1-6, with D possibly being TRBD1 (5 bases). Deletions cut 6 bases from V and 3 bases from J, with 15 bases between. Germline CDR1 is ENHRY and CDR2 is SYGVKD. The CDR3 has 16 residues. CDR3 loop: CAIRKDILRYNSPLHF. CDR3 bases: TGTGCCATCAGGAAGGACATCCTTCGCTATAATTCACCCCTCCACTTT.

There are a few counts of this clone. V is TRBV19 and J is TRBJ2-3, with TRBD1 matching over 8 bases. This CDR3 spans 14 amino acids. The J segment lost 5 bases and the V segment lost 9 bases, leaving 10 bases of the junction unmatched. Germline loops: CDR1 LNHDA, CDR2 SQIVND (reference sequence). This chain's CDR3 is CASRERGTGDTQYF. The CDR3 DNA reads TGTGCCAGCAGAGAGAGAGGGACAGGAGATACGCAGTATTTT. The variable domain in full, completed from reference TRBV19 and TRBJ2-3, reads DGGITQSPKYLFRKEGQNVTLSCEQNLNHDAMYWYRQDPGQGLRLIYYSQIVNDFQKGDIAEGYSVSREKKESFPLTVTSAQKNPTAFYLCASRERGTGDTQYFGPGTRLTVL.